This TCR beta chain came from a study of control samples from healthy donors and cancer patients. Germline V gene data show CDR1 as MDHEN and CDR2 as SYDVKM. There are 14 residues in the CDR3. V dropped 5 bases and J dropped 2 bases, with 10 bases sitting between them. The data were produced by immunoSEQ multiplex PCR, yet TCRdb's version contains in-frame clones alone and is incomplete. The sample consists of around 160,000 clones, roughly 93% of them appearing once. The sequencing input was blood. The clonotype comes from a man aged 18 to 35 in good health. The chain links TRBV28 to TRBJ1-5, with D unclear. CDR3 in DNA: TGTGCCAGCAGTGGGTTGGCAGGCAATCAGCCCCAGCATTTT. This sequence encodes CASSGLAGNQPQHF.